This T cell receptor (beta chain) comes out of a study of T-cell memory formation after mild COVID-19. Findings and limits, study-wide: Some responding clones appeared in pre-infection memory, suggesting cross-reactive memory joined.

The CDR3 is 16 amino acids. Trimming cost V 3 bases and J 5 bases, with 17 bases left between them. Germline lookup yields CDR1 KGHSH and CDR2 LQKENI. Comment on this clonotype: Its antigen is unknown.

The 5'RACE method, run with constant-segment primers, produced TCR alpha and TCR beta cDNA libraries (carrying sample barcodes and UMIs). MiXCR, applied by TCRdb to the 5' RACE reads, yields one record per CDR3 protein. The profile covers hundreds of thousands of distinct CDR3 sequences, with around a sixth appearing a single time and 20% to 25% taken by the ten largest. This clonotype was sampled from a man aged 18 to 35 who had mild COVID-19 (a few samples of this study predate the infection). Cell type and time point are not known. Material: PBMCs or a T cell subset sorted from them (not recorded which). V is TRBV18 and J is TRBJ2-1, with D perhaps being TRBD1 or TRBD2 (5 bases each). The CDR3 is CASSPVSGLGDNEQFF. DNA of the CDR3: TGTGCCAGCTCACCTGTATCGGGGCTAGGGGACAATGAGCAGTTCTTC.